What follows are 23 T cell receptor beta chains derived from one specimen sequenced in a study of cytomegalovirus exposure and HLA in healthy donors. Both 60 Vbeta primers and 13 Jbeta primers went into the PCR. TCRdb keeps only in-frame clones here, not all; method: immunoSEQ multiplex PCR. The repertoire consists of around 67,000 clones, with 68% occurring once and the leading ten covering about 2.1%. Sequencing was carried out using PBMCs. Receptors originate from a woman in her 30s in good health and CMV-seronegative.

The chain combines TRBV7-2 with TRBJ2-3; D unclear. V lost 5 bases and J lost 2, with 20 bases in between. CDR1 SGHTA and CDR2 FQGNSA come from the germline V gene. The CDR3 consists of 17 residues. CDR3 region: CASSRYSSHSTTDTQYF. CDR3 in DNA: TGTGCCAGCAGCCGTTATAGCTCCCACTCTACCACAGATACGCAGTATTTT. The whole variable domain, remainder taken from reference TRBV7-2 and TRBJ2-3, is GAGVSQSPSNKVTEKGKDVELRCDPISGHTALYWYRQSLGQGLEFLIYFQGNSAPDKSGLPSDRFSAERTGGSVSTLTIQRTQQEDSAVYLCASSRYSSHSTTDTQYFGPGTRLTVL.

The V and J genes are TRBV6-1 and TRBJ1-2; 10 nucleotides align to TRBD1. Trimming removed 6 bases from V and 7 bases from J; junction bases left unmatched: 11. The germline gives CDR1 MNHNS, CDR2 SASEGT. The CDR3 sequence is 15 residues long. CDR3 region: CASRDLRQGAGGYTF. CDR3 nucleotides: TGTGCCAGCAGGGACCTTAGACAGGGGGCGGGTGGCTACACCTTC.

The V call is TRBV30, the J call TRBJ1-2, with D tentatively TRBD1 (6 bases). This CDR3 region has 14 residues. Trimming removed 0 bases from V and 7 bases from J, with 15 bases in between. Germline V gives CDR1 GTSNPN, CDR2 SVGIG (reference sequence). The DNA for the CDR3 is TGTGCCTGGAGTGTATTGGCGGGGGCACGTGGCTACACCTTC. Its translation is CAWSVLAGARGYTF.

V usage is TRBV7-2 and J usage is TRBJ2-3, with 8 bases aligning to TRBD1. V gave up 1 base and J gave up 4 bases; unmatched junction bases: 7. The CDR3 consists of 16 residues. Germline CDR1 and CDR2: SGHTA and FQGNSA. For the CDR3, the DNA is TGTGCCAGCAGCTTAGGGGGGCAGGGGGCCGCAGATACGCAGTATTTT. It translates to CASSLGGQGAADTQYF.

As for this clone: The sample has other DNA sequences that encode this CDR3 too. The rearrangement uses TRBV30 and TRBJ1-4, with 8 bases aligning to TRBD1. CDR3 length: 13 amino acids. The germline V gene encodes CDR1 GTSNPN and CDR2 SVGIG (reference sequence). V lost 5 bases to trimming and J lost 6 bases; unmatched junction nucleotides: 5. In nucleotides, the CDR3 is TGTGCCTGGGACAGGGGACGGGATGAAAAACTGTTTTTT. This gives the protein CAWDRGRDEKLFF.

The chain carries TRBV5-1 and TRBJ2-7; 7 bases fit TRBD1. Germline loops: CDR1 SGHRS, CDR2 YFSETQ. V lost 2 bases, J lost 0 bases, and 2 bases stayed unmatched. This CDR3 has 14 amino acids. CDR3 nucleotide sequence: TGCGCCAGCAGCTTAGGGGGCCCCTCCTACGAGCAGTACTTC. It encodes CASSLGGPSYEQYF.

This CDR3 is CASSDEVGGYNEQFF. As DNA, the CDR3 is TGTGCCAGCAGTGACGAGGTAGGGGGTTACAATGAGCAGTTCTTC. The chain recombines TRBV6-4 with TRBJ2-1, with D possibly being TRBD1 (6 bases). From germline, CDR1 is MRHNA and CDR2 SNTAGT. CDR3 length equals 15 residues. Trimming took 2 bases from V and 4 from J, leaving 12 bases between them.

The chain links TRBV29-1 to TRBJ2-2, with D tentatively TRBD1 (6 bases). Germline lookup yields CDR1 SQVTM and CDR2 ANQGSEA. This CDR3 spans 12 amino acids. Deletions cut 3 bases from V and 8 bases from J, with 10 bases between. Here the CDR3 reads CSVDGQIGELFF. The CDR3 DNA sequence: TGCAGCGTTGACGGACAGATAGGGGAGCTGTTTTTT.

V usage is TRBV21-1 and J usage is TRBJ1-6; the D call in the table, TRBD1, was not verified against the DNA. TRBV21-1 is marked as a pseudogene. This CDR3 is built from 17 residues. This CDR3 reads CASSKVSKGPLNSPLHF. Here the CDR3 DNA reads TGTGCCAGCAGCAAAGTAAGTAAGGGGCCGCTTAATTCACCCCTCCACTTT.

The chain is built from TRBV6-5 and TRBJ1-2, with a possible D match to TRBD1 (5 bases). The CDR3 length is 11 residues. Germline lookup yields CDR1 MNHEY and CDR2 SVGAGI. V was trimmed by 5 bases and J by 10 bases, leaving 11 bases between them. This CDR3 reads CASSEAGSYTF. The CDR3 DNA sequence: TGTGCCAGCAGTGAGGCAGGGTCCTACACCTTC.

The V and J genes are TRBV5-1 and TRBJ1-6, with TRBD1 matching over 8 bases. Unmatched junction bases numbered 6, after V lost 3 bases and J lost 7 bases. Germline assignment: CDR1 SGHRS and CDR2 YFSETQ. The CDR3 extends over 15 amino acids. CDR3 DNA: TGCGCCAGCAGCTGGTCCGGGACAGGCAATTCACCCCTCCACTTT. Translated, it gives CASSWSGTGNSPLHF. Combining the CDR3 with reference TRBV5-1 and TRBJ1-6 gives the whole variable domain KAGVTQTPRYLIKTRGQQVTLSCSPISGHRSVSWYQQTPGQGLQFLFEYFSETQRNKGNFPGRFSGRQFSNSRSEMNVSTLELGDSALYLCASSWSGTGNSPLHFGNGTRLTVT.

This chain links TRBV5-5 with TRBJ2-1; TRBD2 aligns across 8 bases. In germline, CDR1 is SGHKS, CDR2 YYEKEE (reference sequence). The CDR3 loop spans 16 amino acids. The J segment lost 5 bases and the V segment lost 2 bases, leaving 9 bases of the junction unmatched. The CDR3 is CASSLPSGGAHNEQFF. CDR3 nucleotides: TGTGCCAGCAGCTTACCCTCGGGGGGGGCCCACAATGAGCAGTTCTTC.

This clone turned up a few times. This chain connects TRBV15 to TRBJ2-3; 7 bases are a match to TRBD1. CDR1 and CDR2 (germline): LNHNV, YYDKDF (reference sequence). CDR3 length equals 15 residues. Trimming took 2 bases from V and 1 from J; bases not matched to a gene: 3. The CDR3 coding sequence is TGTGCCACCAGCAGACAGGGGGAGCGCACAGATACGCAGTATTTT. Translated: CATSRQGERTDTQYF. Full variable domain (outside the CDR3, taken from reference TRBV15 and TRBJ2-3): DAMVIQNPRYQVTQFGKPVTLSCSQTLNHNVMYWYQQKSSQAPKLLFHYYDKDFNNEADTPDNFQSRRPNTSFCFLDIRSPGLGDTAMYLCATSRQGERTDTQYFGPGTRLTVL.

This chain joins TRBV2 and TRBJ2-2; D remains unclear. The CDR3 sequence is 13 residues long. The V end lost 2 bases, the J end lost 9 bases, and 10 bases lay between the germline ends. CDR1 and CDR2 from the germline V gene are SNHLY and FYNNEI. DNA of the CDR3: TGTGCCAGCAGTGAAAATGCGGTCCGGGAGCTGTTTTTT. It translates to CASSENAVRELFF.

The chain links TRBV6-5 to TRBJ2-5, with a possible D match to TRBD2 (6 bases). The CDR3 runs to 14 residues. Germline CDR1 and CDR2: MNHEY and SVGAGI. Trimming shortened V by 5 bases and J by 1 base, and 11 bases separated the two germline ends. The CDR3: CASSRDWLQETQYF. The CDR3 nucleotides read TGTGCCAGCAGTCGGGACTGGCTCCAAGAGACCCAGTACTTC.

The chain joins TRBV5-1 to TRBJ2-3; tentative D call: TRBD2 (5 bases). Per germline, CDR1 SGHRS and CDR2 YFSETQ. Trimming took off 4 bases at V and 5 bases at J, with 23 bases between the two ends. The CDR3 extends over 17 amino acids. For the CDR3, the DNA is TGCGCCAGCAGCCTGGGGTTCGGGCTAGCCTCCGGAGATACGCAGTATTTT. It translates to CASSLGFGLASGDTQYF.

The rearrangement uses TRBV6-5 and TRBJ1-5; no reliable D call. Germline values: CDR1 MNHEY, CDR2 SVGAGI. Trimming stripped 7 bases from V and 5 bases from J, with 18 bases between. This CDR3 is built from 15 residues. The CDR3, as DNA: TGTGCCAGCACCCATGGAAGAAACGGAGATCAGCCCCAGCATTTT. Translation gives CASTHGRNGDQPQHF.

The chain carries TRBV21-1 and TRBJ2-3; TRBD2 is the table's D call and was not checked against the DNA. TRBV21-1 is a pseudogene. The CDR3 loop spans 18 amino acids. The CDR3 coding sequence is TGTGCCAGCAGCAAAGGGACTAGCGGGGGGGCTGACACAGATACGCAGTATTTT. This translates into CASSKGTSGGADTDTQYF.

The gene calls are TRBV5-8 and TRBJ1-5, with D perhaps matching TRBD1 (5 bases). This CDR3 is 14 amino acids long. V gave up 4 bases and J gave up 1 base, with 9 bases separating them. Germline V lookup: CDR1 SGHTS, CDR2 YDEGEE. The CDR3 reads CASSETVSNQPQHF. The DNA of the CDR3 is TGTGCCAGCAGCGAGACAGTGAGCAATCAGCCCCAGCATTTT.

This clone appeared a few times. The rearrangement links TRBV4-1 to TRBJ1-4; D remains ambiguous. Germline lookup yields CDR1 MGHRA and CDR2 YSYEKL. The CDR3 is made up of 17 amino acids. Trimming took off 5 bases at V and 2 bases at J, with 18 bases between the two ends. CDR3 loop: CASSDTAFGITNEKLFF. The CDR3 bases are TGCGCCAGCAGCGATACTGCGTTTGGTATCACTAATGAAAAACTGTTTTTT.

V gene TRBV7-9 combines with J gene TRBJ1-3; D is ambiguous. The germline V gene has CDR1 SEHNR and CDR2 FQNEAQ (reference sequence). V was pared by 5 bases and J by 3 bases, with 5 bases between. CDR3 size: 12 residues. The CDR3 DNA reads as TGTGCCAGCAGCCCCGTTGGAAACACCATATATTTT. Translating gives CASSPVGNTIYF.

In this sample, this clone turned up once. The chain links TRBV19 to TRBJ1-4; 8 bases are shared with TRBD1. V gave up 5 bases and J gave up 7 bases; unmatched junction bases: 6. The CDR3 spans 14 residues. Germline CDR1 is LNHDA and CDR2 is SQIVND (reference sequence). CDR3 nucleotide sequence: TGTGCCAGTAGTCTGGACAGGGAGAGTGAAAAACTGTTTTTT. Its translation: CASSLDRESEKLFF.

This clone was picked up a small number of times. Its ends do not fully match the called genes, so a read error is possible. The CDR3: CASRGGRGAVF. CDR3 sequence (DNA): TGTGCCAGCAGAGGAGGGCGGGGAGCTGTTTTT. The chain couples TRBV5-6 to TRBJ2-2; possibly TRBD2 for D (6 bases). Germline CDR1 is SGHDT and CDR2 is YYEEEE. The CDR3 runs 11 residues.